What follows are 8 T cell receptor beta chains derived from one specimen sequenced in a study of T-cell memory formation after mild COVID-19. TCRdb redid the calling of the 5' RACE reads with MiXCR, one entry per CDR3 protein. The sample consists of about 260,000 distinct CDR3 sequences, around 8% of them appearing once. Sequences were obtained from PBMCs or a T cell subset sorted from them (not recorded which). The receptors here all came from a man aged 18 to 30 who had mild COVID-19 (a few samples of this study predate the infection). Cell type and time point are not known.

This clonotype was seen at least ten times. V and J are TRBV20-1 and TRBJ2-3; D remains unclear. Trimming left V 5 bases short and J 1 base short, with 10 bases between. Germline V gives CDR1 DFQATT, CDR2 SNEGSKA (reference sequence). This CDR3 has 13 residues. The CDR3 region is CSAPLGGTDTQYF. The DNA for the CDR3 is TGCAGTGCTCCCCTCGGTGGCACAGATACGCAGTATTTT.

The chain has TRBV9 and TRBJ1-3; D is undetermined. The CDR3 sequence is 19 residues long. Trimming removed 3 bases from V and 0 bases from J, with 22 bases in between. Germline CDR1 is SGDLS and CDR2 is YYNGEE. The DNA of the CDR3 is TGTGCCAGCAGCGCAAGACCTTCCATCCAACACGGCTCTGGAAACACCATATATTTT. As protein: CASSARPSIQHGSGNTIYF.

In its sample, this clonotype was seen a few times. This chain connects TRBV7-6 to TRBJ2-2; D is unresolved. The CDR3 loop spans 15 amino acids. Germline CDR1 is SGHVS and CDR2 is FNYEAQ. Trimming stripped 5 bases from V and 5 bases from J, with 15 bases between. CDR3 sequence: CASSQEARRTGELFF. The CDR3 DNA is TGTGCCAGCAGCCAAGAGGCCAGGCGAACCGGGGAGCTGTTTTTT.

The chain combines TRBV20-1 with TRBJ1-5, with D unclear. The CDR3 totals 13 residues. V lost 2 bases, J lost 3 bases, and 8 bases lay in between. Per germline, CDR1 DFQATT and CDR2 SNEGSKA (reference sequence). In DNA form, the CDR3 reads TGCAGTGCTAGATCTGCGGCCAATCAGCCCCAGCATTTT. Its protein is CSARSAANQPQHF.

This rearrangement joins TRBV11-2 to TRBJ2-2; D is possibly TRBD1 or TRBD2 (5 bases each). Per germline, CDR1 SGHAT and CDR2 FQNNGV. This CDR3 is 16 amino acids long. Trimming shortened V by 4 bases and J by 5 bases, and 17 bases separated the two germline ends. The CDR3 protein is CASSSGTALITGELFF. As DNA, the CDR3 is TGTGCCAGCAGCTCGGGGACGGCTCTGATAACCGGGGAGCTGTTTTTT.

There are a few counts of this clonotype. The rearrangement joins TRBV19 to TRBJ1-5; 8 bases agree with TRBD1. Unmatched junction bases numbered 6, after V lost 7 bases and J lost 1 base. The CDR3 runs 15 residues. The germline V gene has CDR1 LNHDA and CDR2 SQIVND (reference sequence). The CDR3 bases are TGTGCCAGTAATGGGTGGACAGGGAGCAATCAGCCCCAGCATTTT. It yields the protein CASNGWTGSNQPQHF. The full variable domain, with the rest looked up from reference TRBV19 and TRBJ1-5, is DGGITQSPKYLFRKEGQNVTLSCEQNLNHDAMYWYRQDPGQGLRLIYYSQIVNDFQKGDIAEGYSVSREKKESFPLTVTSAQKNPTAFYLCASNGWTGSNQPQHFGDGTRLSIL.

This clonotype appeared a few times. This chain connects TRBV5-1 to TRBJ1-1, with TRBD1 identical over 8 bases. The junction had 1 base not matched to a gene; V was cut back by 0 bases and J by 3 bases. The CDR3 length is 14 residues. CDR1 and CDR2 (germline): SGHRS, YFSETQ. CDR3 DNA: TGCGCCAGCAGCTTGGCGACAGGGGACACTGAAGCTTTCTTT. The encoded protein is CASSLATGDTEAFF.

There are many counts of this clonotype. CDR3 DNA: TGTGCCACCAGCAGAGATCGAGAATGGGACGGGGAGCTGTTTTTT. Its protein product is CATSRDREWDGELFF. The V and J genes are TRBV15 and TRBJ2-2, with D hard to call. V lost 0 bases and J lost 7, with 12 bases in between. The length of the CDR3 is 15 residues. Germline assignment: CDR1 LNHNV and CDR2 YYDKDF (reference sequence).